This TCR beta chain was sequenced during a study of OX40 agonist ivuxolimab in advanced cancers. Blood sampling was done at baseline, cycle 4 day 1, and cycle 7 day 1. The protocol was immunoSEQ multiplex PCR, while the TCRdb copy is restricted to in-frame clones and leaves out a portion. This table holds 76,000 or so clones, 80% to 90% found once. V gave up 1 base and J gave up 4 bases, with 5 bases separating them. The CDR3 has 12 amino acids. Germline CDR1 SGHDT, CDR2 YYEEEE. The sequence was obtained from an adult with an advanced solid tumor such as melanoma, head and neck, liver or kidney cancer. Specimen: CD4+ or CD8+ T cells sorted from blood, collected in a trial of the OX40 agonist ivuxolimab. The chain has TRBV5-6 and TRBJ1-1, with D unresolved. This CDR3 reads CASSLKLTEAFF. The CDR3 region has the DNA TGTGCCAGCAGCTTGAAACTCACTGAAGCTTTCTTT.